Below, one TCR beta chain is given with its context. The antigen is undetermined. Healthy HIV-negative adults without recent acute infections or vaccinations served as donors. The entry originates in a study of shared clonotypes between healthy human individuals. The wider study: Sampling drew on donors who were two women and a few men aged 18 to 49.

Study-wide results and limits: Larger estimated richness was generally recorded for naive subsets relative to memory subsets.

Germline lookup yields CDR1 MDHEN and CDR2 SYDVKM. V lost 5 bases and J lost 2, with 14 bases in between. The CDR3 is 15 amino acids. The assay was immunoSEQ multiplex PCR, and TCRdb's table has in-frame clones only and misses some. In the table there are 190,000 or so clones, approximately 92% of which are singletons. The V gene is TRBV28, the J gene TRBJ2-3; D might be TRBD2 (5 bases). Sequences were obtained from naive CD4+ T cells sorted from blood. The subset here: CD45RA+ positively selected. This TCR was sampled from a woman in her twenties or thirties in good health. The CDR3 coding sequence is TGTGCCAGCAGTCCGGGCCAGCGGATCACAGATACGCAGTATTTT. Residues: CASSPGQRITDTQYF.